This T cell receptor (beta chain) was captured by sequencing in a study of regulatory dendritic cells for organ transplantation. Sorted T cells were CFSE-labeled and cultured 5 days with allogeneic regulatory or mature dendritic cells at 1:10. A remark on this clone: Its matching antigen is unknown.

Trimming stripped 1 base from V and 0 bases from J, with 4 bases between. This CDR3 has 14 amino acids. CDR1 and CDR2 (germline): SGHTS, YDEGEE. Only in-frame clones appear in the TCRdb table, and some are missing; sequencing was by immunoSEQ multiplex PCR. The table records roughly 11,000 clones, around 92% of them present only once. The chain has TRBV5-8 and TRBJ2-2; D unresolved. The sequence came from a human donor in good health. The sequencing sample was made of naive CD8+ T cells from blood cultured with dendritic cells. Described subset: CD45RA+ naive T cells. This CDR3 reads CASSLLTNTGELFF. The CDR3 DNA reads as TGTGCCAGCAGCTTGCTCACGAACACCGGGGAGCTGTTTTTT.